This TCR beta chain was obtained from a study of T cell clonotyping in hematopoietic cell transplantation. This CDR3 has 13 residues. Germline assignment: CDR1 SGHDT and CDR2 YYEEEE. Trimming took 7 bases from V and 5 from J; bases not matched to a gene: 6. Using immunoSEQ multiplex PCR, the repertoire was profiled, and TCRdb retains in-frame clones only, with some absent. Altogether approximately 14,000 clones are present, approximately 97% being singletons, with the ten largest covering about 3.9%. The receptor's source is a female patient aged 45-60 years who had an allogeneic stem cell transplant from an unrelated donor, so T cells may come from the graft donor. Some clones in this sample may be carry-over from other donors' samples. The rearrangement links TRBV5-6 to TRBJ2-5; TRBD2 matches at 9 bases. The sequences come from peripheral blood mononuclear cells, collected 30 days after allogeneic stem cell transplant. The CDR3 DNA reads as TGTGCCAGCTCGCGGGGGGGATCGGAGACCCAGTACTTC. It yields the protein CASSRGGSETQYF.